Detailed here is one T cell receptor beta chain. In germline, CDR1 is MNHEY, CDR2 SMNVEV (reference sequence). With 8 bases removed from V and 7 bases from J, the gap between germline ends came to 10 bases. This CDR3 has 11 amino acids. Naive CD8 cells were CD45RO-negative, positively selected for CCR7, excluding terminally differentiated effector memory CD45RA+ cells. Some clones are missing from TCRdb's copy, which holds only in-frame ones; the method was immunoSEQ multiplex PCR. The repertoire holds about 650,000 clones, with roughly 95% as singletons. This entry is derived from a study of shared clonotypes between healthy human individuals.

This TCR was sampled from a young woman in good health. The chain has TRBV27 and TRBJ2-3; D is unresolved. The specimen sequenced was naive CD8+ T cells sorted from blood. The CDR3 protein is CASRFGNTQYF. Here the CDR3 DNA reads TGTGCCAGCCGGTTTGGGAATACGCAGTATTTT.